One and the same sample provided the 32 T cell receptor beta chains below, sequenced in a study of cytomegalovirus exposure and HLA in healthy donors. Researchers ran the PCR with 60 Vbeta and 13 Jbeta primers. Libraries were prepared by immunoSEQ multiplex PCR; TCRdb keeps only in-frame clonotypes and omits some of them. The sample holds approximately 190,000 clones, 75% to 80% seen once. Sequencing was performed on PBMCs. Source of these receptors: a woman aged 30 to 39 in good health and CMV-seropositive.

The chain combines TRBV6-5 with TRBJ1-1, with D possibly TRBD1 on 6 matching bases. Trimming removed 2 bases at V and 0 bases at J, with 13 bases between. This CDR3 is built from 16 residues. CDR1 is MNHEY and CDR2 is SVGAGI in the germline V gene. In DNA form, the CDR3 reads TGTGCCAGCAGTTACGCGGGGGGGCTAATGAACACTGAAGCTTTCTTT. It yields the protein CASSYAGGLMNTEAFF.

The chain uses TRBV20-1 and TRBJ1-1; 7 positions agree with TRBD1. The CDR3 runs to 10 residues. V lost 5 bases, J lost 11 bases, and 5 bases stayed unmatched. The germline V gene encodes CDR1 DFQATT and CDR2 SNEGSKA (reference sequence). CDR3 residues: CSASGGLAFF. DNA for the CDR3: TGCAGTGCTTCAGGGGGGTTGGCTTTCTTT.

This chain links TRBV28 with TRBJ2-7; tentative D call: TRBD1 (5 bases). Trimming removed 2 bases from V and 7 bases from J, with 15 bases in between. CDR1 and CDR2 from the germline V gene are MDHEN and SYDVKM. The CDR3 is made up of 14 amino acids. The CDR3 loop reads CASSLNRPLGEQYF. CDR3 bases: TGTGCCAGCAGTTTAAACAGGCCTTTGGGAGAGCAGTACTTC.

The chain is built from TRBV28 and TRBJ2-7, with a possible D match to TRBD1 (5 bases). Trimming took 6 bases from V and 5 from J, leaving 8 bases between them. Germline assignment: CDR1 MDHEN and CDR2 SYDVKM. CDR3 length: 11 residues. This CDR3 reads CASSQGHEQYF. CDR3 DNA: TGTGCCAGCAGCCAGGGCCACGAGCAGTACTTC.

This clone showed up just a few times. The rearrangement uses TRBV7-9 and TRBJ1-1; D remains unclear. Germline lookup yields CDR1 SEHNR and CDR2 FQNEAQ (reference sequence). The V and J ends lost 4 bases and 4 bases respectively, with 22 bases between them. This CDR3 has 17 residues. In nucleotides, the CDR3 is TGTGCCAGCAGCTCAACCCACCCCGTAGGGAGAACCACTGAAGCTTTCTTT. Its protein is CASSSTHPVGRTTEAFF.

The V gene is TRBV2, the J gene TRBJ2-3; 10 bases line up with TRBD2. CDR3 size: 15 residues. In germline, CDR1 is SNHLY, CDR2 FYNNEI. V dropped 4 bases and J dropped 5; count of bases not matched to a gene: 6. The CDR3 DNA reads TGTGCCAGCAGTGGGACTAGCGGTTGGGTAGATACGCAGTATTTT. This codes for CASSGTSGWVDTQYF.

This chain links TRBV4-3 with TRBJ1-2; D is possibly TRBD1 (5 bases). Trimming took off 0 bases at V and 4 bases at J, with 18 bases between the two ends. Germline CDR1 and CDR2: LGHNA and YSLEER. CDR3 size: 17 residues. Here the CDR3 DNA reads TGCGCCAGCAGCCAAGATGAAAGGCAGGGAGGGATCTATGGCTACACCTTC. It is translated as CASSQDERQGGIYGYTF.

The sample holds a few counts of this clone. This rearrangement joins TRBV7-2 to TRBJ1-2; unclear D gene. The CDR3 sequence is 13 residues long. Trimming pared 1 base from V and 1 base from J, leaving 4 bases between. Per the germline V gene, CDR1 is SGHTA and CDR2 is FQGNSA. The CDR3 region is CASSLDLNYGYTF. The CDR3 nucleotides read TGTGCCAGCAGCTTAGATCTTAACTATGGCTACACCTTC.

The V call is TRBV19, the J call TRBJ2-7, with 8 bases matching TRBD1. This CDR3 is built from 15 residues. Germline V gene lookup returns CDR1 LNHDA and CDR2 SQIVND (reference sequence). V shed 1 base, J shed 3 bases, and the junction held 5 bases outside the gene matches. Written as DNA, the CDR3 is TGTGCCAGTAGTATAGGGGCAGGGGGCAACTACGAGCAGTACTTC. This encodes CASSIGAGGNYEQYF.

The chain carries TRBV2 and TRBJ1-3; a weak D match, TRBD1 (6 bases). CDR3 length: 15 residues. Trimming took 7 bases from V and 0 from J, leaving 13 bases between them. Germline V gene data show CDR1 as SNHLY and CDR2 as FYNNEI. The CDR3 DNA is TGTGCCAGCATCGCCACAGGGTACTCTGGAAACACCATATATTTT. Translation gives CASIATGYSGNTIYF.

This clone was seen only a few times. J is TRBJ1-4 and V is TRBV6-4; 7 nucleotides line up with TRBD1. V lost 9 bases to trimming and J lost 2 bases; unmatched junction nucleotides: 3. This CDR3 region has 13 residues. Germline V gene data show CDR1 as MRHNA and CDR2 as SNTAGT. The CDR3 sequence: CARLQGTNEKLFF. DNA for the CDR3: TGTGCCAGGCTACAGGGGACTAATGAAAAACTGTTTTTT.

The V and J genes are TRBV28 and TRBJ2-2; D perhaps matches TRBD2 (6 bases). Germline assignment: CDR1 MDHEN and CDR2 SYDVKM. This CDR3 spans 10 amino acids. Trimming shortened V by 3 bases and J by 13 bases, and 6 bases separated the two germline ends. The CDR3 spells CASSFGRLFF. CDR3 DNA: TGTGCCAGCAGTTTCGGGAGGCTGTTTTTT.

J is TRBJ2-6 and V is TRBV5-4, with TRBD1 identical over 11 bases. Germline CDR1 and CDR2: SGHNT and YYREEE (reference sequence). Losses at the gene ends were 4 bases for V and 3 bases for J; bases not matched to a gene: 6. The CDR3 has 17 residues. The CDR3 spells CASSLGQGAYGANVLTF. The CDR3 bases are TGTGCCAGCAGCCTCGGACAGGGGGCGTATGGGGCCAACGTCCTGACTTTC.

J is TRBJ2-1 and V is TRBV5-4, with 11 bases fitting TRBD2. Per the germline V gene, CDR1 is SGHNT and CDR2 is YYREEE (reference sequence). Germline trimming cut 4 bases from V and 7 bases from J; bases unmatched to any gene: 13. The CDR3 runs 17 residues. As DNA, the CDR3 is TGTGCCAGCAGCCCTACAGATCTAGCGGGAGGTACGAATGAGCAGTTCTTC. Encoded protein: CASSPTDLAGGTNEQFF.

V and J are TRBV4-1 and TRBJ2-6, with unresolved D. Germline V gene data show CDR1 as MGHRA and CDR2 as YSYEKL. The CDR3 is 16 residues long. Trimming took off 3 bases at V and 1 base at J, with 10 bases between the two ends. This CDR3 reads CASSQGLGSGANVLTF. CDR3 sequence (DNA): TGCGCCAGCAGCCAGGGTCTAGGATCTGGGGCCAACGTCCTGACTTTC.

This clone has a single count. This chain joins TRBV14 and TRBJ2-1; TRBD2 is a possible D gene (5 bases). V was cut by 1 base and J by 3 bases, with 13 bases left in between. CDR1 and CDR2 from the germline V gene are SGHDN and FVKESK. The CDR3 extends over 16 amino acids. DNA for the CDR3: TGTGCCAGCAGCCAAGTTCGTCTAGCTCACTACAATGAGCAGTTCTTC. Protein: CASSQVRLAHYNEQFF.

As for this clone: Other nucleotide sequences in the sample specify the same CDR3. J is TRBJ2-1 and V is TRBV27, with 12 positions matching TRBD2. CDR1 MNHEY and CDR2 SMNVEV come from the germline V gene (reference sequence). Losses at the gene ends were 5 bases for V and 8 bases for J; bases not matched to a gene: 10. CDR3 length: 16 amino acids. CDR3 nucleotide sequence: TGTGCCAGCAGTATCCAGACTAGCGGGAGTGTCCATGAGCAGTTCTTC. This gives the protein CASSIQTSGSVHEQFF.

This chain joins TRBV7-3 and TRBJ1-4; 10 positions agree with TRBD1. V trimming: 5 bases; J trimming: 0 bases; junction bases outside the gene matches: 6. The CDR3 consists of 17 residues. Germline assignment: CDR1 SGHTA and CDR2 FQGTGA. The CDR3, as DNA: TGTGCCAGCAGCCGCGCCGGGACAGGGGCAACTAATGAAAAACTGTTTTTT. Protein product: CASSRAGTGATNEKLFF.

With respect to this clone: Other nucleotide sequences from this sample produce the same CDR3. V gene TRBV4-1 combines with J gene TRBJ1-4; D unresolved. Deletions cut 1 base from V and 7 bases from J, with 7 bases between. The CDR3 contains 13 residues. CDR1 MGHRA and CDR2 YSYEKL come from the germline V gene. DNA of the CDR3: TGCGCCAGCAGCCAAGTTGGCGGTGAAAAACTGTTTTTT. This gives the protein CASSQVGGEKLFF.

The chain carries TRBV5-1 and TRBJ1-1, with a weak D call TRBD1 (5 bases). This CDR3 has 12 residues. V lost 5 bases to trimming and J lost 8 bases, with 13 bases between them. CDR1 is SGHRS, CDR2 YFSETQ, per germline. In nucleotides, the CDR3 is TGCGCCAGCAGACGGGGGGAATTCGAAGCTTTCTTT. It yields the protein CASRRGEFEAFF.

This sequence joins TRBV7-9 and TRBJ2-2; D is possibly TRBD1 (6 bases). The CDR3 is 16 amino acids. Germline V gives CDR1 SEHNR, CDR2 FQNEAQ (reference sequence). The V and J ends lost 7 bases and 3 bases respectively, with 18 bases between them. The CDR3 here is CASILRGMGDTGELFF. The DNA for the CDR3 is TGTGCCAGCATCCTCAGGGGTATGGGGGACACCGGGGAGCTGTTTTTT.

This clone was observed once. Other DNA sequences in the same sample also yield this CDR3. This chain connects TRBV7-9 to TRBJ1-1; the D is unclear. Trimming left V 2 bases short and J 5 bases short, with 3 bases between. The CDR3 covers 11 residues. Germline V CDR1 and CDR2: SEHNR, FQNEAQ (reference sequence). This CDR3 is CASSLQTEAFF. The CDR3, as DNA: TGTGCCAGCAGCTTACAGACTGAAGCTTTCTTT.

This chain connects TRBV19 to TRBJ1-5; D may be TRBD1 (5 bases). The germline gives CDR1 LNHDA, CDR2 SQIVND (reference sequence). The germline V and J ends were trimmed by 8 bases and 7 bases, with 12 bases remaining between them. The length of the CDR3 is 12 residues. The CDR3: CASAAGPQPQHF. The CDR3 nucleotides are TGTGCCAGTGCGGCGGGGCCCCAGCCCCAGCATTTT.

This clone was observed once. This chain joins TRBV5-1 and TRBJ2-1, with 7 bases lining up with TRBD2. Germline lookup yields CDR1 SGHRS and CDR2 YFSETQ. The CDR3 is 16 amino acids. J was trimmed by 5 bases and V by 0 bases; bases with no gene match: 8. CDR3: CASSLGSLADNNEQFF. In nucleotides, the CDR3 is TGCGCCAGCAGCTTGGGGAGCCTAGCGGACAACAATGAGCAGTTCTTC.

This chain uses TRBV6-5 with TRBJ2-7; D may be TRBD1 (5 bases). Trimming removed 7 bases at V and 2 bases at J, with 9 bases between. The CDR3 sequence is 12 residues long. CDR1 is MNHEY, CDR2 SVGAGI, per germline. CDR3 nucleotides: TGTGCCAGCACTGGGGCTCCCTACGAGCAGTACTTC. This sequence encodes CASTGAPYEQYF.

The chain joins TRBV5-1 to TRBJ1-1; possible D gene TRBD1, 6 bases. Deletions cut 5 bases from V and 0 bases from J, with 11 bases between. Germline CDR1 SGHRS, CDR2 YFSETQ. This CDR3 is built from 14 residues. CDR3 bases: TGCGCCAGCAGACTAGGGGGTTTGAACACTGAAGCTTTCTTT. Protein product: CASRLGGLNTEAFF.

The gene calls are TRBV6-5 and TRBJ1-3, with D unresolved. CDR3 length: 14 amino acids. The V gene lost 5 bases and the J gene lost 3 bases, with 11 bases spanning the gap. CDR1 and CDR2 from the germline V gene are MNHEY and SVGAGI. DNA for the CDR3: TGTGCCAGCAGTCAAACTGCTAGTGGAAACACCATATATTTT. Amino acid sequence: CASSQTASGNTIYF.

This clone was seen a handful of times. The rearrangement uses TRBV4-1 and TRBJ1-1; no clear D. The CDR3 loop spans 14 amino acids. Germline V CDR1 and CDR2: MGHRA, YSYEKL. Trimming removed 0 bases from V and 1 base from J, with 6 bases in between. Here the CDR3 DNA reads TGCGCCAGCAGCCAAGACGTGGCGAACACTGAAGCTTTCTTT. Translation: CASSQDVANTEAFF.

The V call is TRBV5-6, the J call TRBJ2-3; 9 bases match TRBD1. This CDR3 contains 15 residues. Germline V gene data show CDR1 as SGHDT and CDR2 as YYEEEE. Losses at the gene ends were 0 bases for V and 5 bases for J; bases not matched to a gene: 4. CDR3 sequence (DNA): TGTGCCAGCAGCTTGGGGGACAGGGAAGTAGATACGCAGTATTTT. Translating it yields CASSLGDREVDTQYF.

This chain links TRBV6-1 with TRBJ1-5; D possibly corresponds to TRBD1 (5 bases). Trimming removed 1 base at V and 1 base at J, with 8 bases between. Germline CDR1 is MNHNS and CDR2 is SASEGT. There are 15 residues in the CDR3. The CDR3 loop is CASSEGRVSNQPQHF. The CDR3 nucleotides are TGTGCCAGCAGTGAAGGCAGGGTAAGCAATCAGCCCCAGCATTTT.

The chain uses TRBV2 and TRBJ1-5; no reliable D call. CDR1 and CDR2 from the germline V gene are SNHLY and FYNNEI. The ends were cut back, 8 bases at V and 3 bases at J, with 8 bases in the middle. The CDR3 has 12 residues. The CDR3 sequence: CASGLINQPQHF. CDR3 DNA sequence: TGTGCCAGCGGACTGATCAATCAGCCCCAGCATTTT.

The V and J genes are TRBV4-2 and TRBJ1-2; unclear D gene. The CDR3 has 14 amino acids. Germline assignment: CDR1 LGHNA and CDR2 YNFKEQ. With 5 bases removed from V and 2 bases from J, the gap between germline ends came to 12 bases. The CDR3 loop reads CASSGTGYNYGYTF. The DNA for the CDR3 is TGTGCCAGCAGCGGAACGGGTTACAACTATGGCTACACCTTC.